This TCR beta chain stems from a study of T cells expressing NK-cell markers. Across the study: Seropositivity for HCMV was found in seven of the eight sequenced donors, with one seronegative. General study findings and limits: The CD3+CD56-NKG2C+ fraction of a handful of donors was likewise dominated by these clonotypes. The share of CD8+ T cells held by dominant NKG2C+ clonotypes was roughly 1.0-8% in about six donors.

Germline assignment: CDR1 SGDLS and CDR2 YYNGEE. The CDR3 has 16 amino acids. With regard to this clonotype: Its target is not known.

TCRdb reprocessed the 5' RACE reads; each CDR3 protein has one entry and no DNA is given. The data include some 190,000 distinct CDR3 sequences; the top ten clones carry 20% to 25%. The receptor comes from a man between 18 and 69 years old in good health. The chain links TRBV9 to TRBJ1-2. Source material: blood T cells: a sorted CD56 or NKG2C T cell subset, CD4+ or CD8+ T cells, or bulk PBMC T cells (not recorded which). CDR3 amino acids: CASSVGVLTANYGYTF.